The T cell receptor (beta chain) described here comes from a study of control samples from healthy donors and cancer patients (dated by TCRdb to 2018 to 2021). Concerning this clone: No antigen is known for it. No qualities accompany the bases; no much larger clone lies one base away.

Based on the germline V gene, the CDR1 and CDR2 sequences are MNHEY and SVGAGI. The CDR3 runs 13 amino acids, cysteine and phenylalanine included. Only the CDR3 DNA stays, 39 bases, in frame from base 1. Trimming takes 7 bases from V and 10 bases from J, and the germline ends sit 14 bases apart. Preparation of the library involved the immunoSEQ multiplex PCR assay. TCRdb re-hosts the immuneACCESS table, in-frame sequences only. Its copies lack some clones; in the studies checked, an unresolved V gene accounts for under half of them, and the cause for the rest is not known. The sample table lists about 160,000 clones, roughly 94% of them with a count of one. Around 13% of the sample is held by the ten biggest clonotypes.

The V and J segments used are TRBV6-5 and TRBJ1-6, with the identity of the D gene unclear. What was sequenced was PBMCs. The TCR was taken from a man between 60 and 75 years old with colorectal cancer. In nucleotides, the sequence is TGTGCCAGCACGGACCCCGCGTGGTCACCCCTCCACTTT. Its protein is CASTDPAWSPLHF.